What follows are 30 T cell receptor beta chains derived from one specimen sequenced in a study of cytomegalovirus exposure and HLA in healthy donors. Primers for the PCR totalled 60 Vbeta and 13 Jbeta. The data were produced by immunoSEQ multiplex PCR, yet TCRdb's version contains in-frame clones alone and is incomplete. This sample has 150,000 to 200,000 clones, with about 71% found just once. Sequencing was done on a sample of PBMCs. Every receptor here comes from a man between 45 and 60 years old in good health and CMV-seronegative.

V usage is TRBV7-2 and J usage is TRBJ1-4, with unresolved D. The V gene's germline CDR1 is SGHTA and CDR2 FQGNSA. Between the trimmed V and J ends, which lost 5 bases and 0 bases, there was a span of 13 bases. The CDR3 is 16 amino acids. The CDR3 bases are TGTGCCAGCAGCCAGCGGTCGTTCTCAACTAATGAAAAACTGTTTTTT. Amino acid sequence: CASSQRSFSTNEKLFF.

The chain couples TRBV19 to TRBJ1-1; D may be TRBD1 (5 bases). Trimming stripped 7 bases from V and 2 bases from J, with 14 bases between. CDR3 length equals 14 residues. CDR1 and CDR2 from the germline V gene are LNHDA and SQIVND (reference sequence). CDR3 region: CASNWGNPNTEAFF. The CDR3 nucleotides are TGTGCCAGTAATTGGGGCAATCCCAACACTGAAGCTTTCTTT.

The rearrangement links TRBV5-1 to TRBJ1-4; D ambiguous. CDR3 size: 15 residues. The V end was cut by 4 bases, the J end by 0 bases, with 10 bases between. Germline CDR1 SGHRS, CDR2 YFSETQ. The CDR3 region is CASSPNSATNEKLFF. The CDR3, as DNA: TGCGCCAGCAGCCCGAACAGTGCAACTAATGAAAAACTGTTTTTT.

CDR3 sequence reads: CASGTGSVAKNIQYF. DNA for the CDR3: TGTGCCAGTGGCACGGGGTCGGTAGCCAAAAACATTCAGTACTTC. V is TRBV19 and J is TRBJ2-4, with D possibly matching TRBD2 (5 bases). The germline gives CDR1 LNHDA, CDR2 SQIVND (reference sequence). V was cut by 8 bases and J by 0 bases, with 14 bases left in between. The CDR3 runs 15 residues.

This clone was seen only once. This rearrangement joins TRBV27 to TRBJ2-3; 9 nucleotides align to TRBD2. The CDR3 sequence is 14 residues long. CDR1 is MNHEY and CDR2 is SMNVEV in the germline V gene (reference sequence). Trimming cost V 4 bases and J 3 bases; bases outside gene matches: 2. CDR3 DNA sequence: TGTGCCAGCAGTTGGACTAGCGCTACAGATACGCAGTATTTT. This gives the protein CASSWTSATDTQYF.

In DNA, the CDR3 is TGTGCCAGCGTACTAGCGGGGGGCACGGATGAGCAGTTCTTC. It codes for CASVLAGGTDEQFF. V and J are TRBV7-2 and TRBJ2-1; 12 nucleotides align to TRBD2. J lost 8 bases, V lost 8 bases, and 7 bases had no gene match. CDR3 length equals 14 residues. Germline CDR1 and CDR2: SGHTA and FQGNSA.

The rearrangement joins TRBV28 to TRBJ2-5; the D gene is possibly TRBD1 (5 bases). Germline loops: CDR1 MDHEN, CDR2 SYDVKM. V was pared by 4 bases and J by 1 base, with 13 bases between. The CDR3 is 15 amino acids. DNA of the CDR3: TGTGCCAGCAGTTCCCCCAGACAGTTCCAAGAGACCCAGTACTTC. Amino acid sequence: CASSSPRQFQETQYF.

The sample holds a few counts of this clone. The rearrangement links TRBV6-6 to TRBJ2-3; possibly TRBD1 for D (7 bases). The germline gives CDR1 MNHNY, CDR2 SVGAGI (reference sequence). The CDR3 sequence is 16 residues long. Trimming stripped 0 bases from V and 2 bases from J, with 12 bases between. As DNA, the CDR3 is TGTGCCAGCAGTTACTCGTTGGAGGGGGCCACAGATACGCAGTATTTT. This sequence encodes CASSYSLEGATDTQYF.

As DNA, the CDR3 is TGCGCCAGCAGCTTGCTTCAGGAAGAGCAGTTCTTC. The encoded protein is CASSLLQEEQFF. The V call is TRBV5-1, the J call TRBJ2-1; D call uncertain. The CDR3 is made up of 12 amino acids. Germline values: CDR1 SGHRS, CDR2 YFSETQ. Trimming removed 1 base from V and 10 bases from J, with 9 bases in between.

The rearrangement joins TRBV11-2 to TRBJ2-7, with 8 bases lining up with TRBD1. The CDR3 runs 14 residues. CDR1 is SGHAT, CDR2 FQNNGV, per germline. Trimming at V came to 3 bases and at J to 5 bases, leaving 6 bases not matched to a gene. CDR3 coding DNA: TGTGCCAGCAGCTTGGGGGACAGGAGCCACGAGCAGTACTTC. Translation gives CASSLGDRSHEQYF.

The rearrangement links TRBV25-1 to TRBJ2-7, with 13 bases that match TRBD2. This CDR3 is built from 15 residues. With 5 bases clipped from V and 7 bases from J, the junction kept 8 bases outside the gene matches. The V gene's germline CDR1 is MGHDK and CDR2 SYGVNS. The CDR3 region has the DNA TGTGCCAGCAGTTTCGGGACTAGCGGGGCCGGGGAGCAGTACTTC. Residues: CASSFGTSGAGEQYF.

This clone was recorded once. The rearrangement uses TRBV6-1 and TRBJ2-2; 10 nucleotides agree with TRBD2. Germline V gene data show CDR1 as MNHNS and CDR2 as SASEGT. V was pared by 4 bases and J by 3 bases, with 14 bases of the junction left unmatched. The CDR3 is 19 residues long. The CDR3 spells CASSASPSGGVRDTGELFF. The CDR3 DNA is TGTGCCAGCAGTGCCTCCCCGAGCGGGGGGGTTCGGGACACCGGGGAGCTGTTTTTT.

This clone was counted once. This sequence joins TRBV7-8 and TRBJ1-2, with 7 nucleotides matching TRBD1. The CDR3 totals 14 residues. J gave up 10 bases and V 5 bases, and 13 bases lay outside the gene matches. Germline values: CDR1 SGHVS, CDR2 FQNEAQ. The CDR3 here is CASSQGQGGADYTF. The CDR3 bases are TGTGCCAGCAGCCAAGGCCAGGGGGGCGCGGACTACACCTTC.

The CDR3, as DNA: TGTGCCAGCAGCTTAGAGGAATTAGGCGGGGTGTACACTGAAGCTTTCTTT. Its protein product is CASSLEELGGVYTEAFF. The chain links TRBV11-2 to TRBJ1-1; D not certain. The germline V and J ends were trimmed by 0 bases and 3 bases, with 17 bases remaining between them. The CDR3 consists of 17 residues. Germline lookup yields CDR1 SGHAT and CDR2 FQNNGV.

This clone was recorded once. CDR3 sequence reads: CASSLSGESGEKLFF. As DNA, the CDR3 is TGTGCCAGCAGCTTGTCGGGGGAATCAGGGGAAAAACTGTTTTTT. The gene calls are TRBV5-4 and TRBJ1-4; possibly TRBD1 for D (5 bases). CDR1 SGHNT and CDR2 YYREEE come from the germline V gene (reference sequence). The CDR3 totals 15 residues. The ends were cut back, 1 base at V and 8 bases at J, with 15 bases in the middle.

The chain couples TRBV2 to TRBJ1-5; 7 bases fit TRBD1. The trim removed 5 bases at V and 0 bases at J, leaving 7 bases unmatched. Per germline, CDR1 SNHLY and CDR2 FYNNEI. The CDR3 covers 16 residues. CDR3 bases: TGTGCCAGCAGTCGGGACAGACAGAATAGCAATCAGCCCCAGCATTTT. This sequence encodes CASSRDRQNSNQPQHF.

The chain combines TRBV23-1 with TRBJ1-1; D perhaps matches TRBD1 (6 bases). TRBV23-1 is an ORF, with its function uncertain. The length of the CDR3 is 15 residues. Trimming took off 0 bases at V and 8 bases at J, with 16 bases between the two ends. CDR3 in amino acids: CASSQSVSDRQEAFF. The CDR3, as DNA: TGCGCCAGCAGTCAATCGGTGTCGGACAGACAGGAAGCTTTCTTT.

The chain is built from TRBV11-2 and TRBJ1-1, with TRBD1 identical over 8 bases. After removal of 4 bases from V and 5 bases from J, the junction contained 12 bases not matched to a gene. The CDR3 sequence is 16 residues long. From germline, CDR1 is SGHAT and CDR2 FQNNGV. The CDR3 DNA follows: TGTGCCAGCAGCTCCGGACGACAGGGGTGGGGGACTGAAGCTTTCTTT. Translated, it gives CASSSGRQGWGTEAFF.

The rearrangement uses TRBV7-2 and TRBJ1-2; 10 positions match TRBD1. Germline loops: CDR1 SGHTA, CDR2 FQGNSA. The trim removed 3 bases at V and 3 bases at J, leaving 7 bases unmatched. This CDR3 is built from 16 residues. The DNA of the CDR3 is TGTGCCAGCAGCTTCTGGACAGGGGGTAGTGACTATGGCTACACCTTC. Amino acids: CASSFWTGGSDYGYTF.

The rearrangement uses TRBV19 and TRBJ1-5; 8 bases align to TRBD1. The CDR3 has 16 residues. Germline V CDR1 and CDR2: LNHDA, SQIVND (reference sequence). The V and J ends lost 1 base and 0 bases, in that order; junction bases with no gene match: 2. The CDR3, as DNA: TGTGCCAGTAGTATAGGACAGGGGTATAGCAATCAGCCCCAGCATTTT. Its protein is CASSIGQGYSNQPQHF.

The chain uses TRBV7-9 and TRBJ2-1; no reliable D call. The V end was cut by 5 bases, the J end by 0 bases, with 11 bases between. The CDR3 spans 15 residues. The germline CDR1 and CDR2 sequences are SEHNR and FQNEAQ (reference sequence). The CDR3: CASSPGWSSYNEQFF. As DNA, the CDR3 is TGTGCCAGCAGCCCCGGGTGGAGCTCCTACAATGAGCAGTTCTTC.

This clone appeared a single time. V and J are TRBV6-5 and TRBJ1-6; weak D call: TRBD1 (5 bases). The CDR3 is 14 amino acids. Germline V gene sequence: CDR1 MNHEY, CDR2 SVGAGI. V lost 10 bases to trimming and J lost 7 bases, with 17 bases between them. The chain's CDR3 is CATRGSGANSPLHF. Here the CDR3 DNA reads TGTGCCACCCGGGGGAGTGGCGCCAATTCACCCCTCCACTTT.

The gene calls are TRBV5-8 and TRBJ2-3, with 8 bases matching TRBD2. This CDR3 is 17 amino acids long. V was pared by 0 bases and J by 1 base, with 7 bases of the junction left unmatched. Germline CDR1 reads SGHTS; CDR2 reads YDEGEE. In DNA, the CDR3 is TGTGCCAGCAGCTTGGGGTCCGGGGGGGCAGGCACAGATACGCAGTATTTT. As protein: CASSLGSGGAGTDTQYF.

The chain joins TRBV5-1 to TRBJ1-4, with TRBD1 matching over 7 bases. CDR1 and CDR2 (germline): SGHRS, YFSETQ. The CDR3 is 15 residues long. With V trimmed by 4 bases and J by 3 bases, 6 bases remained unmatched. DNA for the CDR3: TGCGCCAGCAGCCTGAGGACAGGACCTAATGAAAAACTGTTTTTT. Translated, it gives CASSLRTGPNEKLFF.

This sequence joins TRBV4-1 and TRBJ1-2; 10 nucleotides match TRBD1. The CDR3 loop spans 19 amino acids. Germline assignment: CDR1 MGHRA and CDR2 YSYEKL. J was trimmed by 4 bases and V by 0 bases; bases with no gene match: 14. The CDR3 bases are TGCGCCAGCAGCCAAGACCGTCTCGGGGACAGGGGAATTGGCTATGGCTACACCTTC. Protein sequence: CASSQDRLGDRGIGYGYTF.

The chain recombines TRBV27 with TRBJ2-7; 7 nucleotides match TRBD1. This CDR3 region has 14 residues. V shed 1 base and J 6 bases; nucleotides not matched to a gene: 6. Germline CDR1 and CDR2: MNHEY and SMNVEV (reference sequence). The CDR3 bases are TGTGCCAGCAGTTTATTGGAACAGGGGACCGAGCAGTACTTC. Translation: CASSLLEQGTEQYF.

The chain is built from TRBV14 and TRBJ1-2, with D perhaps TRBD1 (5 bases). The CDR3 runs 14 residues. V dropped 0 bases and J dropped 4 bases, with 9 bases sitting between them. Germline CDR1 is SGHDN and CDR2 is FVKESK. The CDR3 DNA is TGTGCCAGCAGCCAAGACAGGGTTGGCTATGGCTACACCTTC. It yields the protein CASSQDRVGYGYTF.

The table lists this clone with a few counts. J is TRBJ1-1 and V is TRBV10-3; TRBD1 agrees at 9 bases. Germline V CDR1 and CDR2: ENHRY, SYGVKD. This CDR3 region has 13 residues. V shed 9 bases, J shed 0 bases, and the junction held 2 bases outside the gene matches. CDR3 DNA sequence: TGTGCCATAGGGACAGGGCTGAACACTGAAGCTTTCTTT. Protein sequence: CAIGTGLNTEAFF.

The chain is built from TRBV7-6 and TRBJ2-7; 13 bases map to TRBD2. The V gene end was trimmed by 5 bases and the J gene end by 2 bases; junction bases not matched to a gene: 3. The germline CDR1 and CDR2 sequences are SGHVS and FNYEAQ. The CDR3 totals 15 residues. CDR3 in amino acids: CASSVGTSGAYEQYF. The CDR3 coding sequence is TGTGCCAGCAGCGTCGGGACTAGCGGGGCCTACGAGCAGTACTTC.

This clone came up a few times. The V gene is TRBV5-4, the J gene TRBJ1-1; 7 bases agree with TRBD1. V lost 0 bases to trimming and J lost 0 bases; unmatched junction nucleotides: 2. CDR3 size: 15 residues. Germline V CDR1 and CDR2: SGHNT, YYREEE (reference sequence). The CDR3 sequence is CASSLEGAMNTEAFF. The CDR3 DNA reads TGTGCCAGCAGCTTGGAGGGGGCCATGAACACTGAAGCTTTCTTT.